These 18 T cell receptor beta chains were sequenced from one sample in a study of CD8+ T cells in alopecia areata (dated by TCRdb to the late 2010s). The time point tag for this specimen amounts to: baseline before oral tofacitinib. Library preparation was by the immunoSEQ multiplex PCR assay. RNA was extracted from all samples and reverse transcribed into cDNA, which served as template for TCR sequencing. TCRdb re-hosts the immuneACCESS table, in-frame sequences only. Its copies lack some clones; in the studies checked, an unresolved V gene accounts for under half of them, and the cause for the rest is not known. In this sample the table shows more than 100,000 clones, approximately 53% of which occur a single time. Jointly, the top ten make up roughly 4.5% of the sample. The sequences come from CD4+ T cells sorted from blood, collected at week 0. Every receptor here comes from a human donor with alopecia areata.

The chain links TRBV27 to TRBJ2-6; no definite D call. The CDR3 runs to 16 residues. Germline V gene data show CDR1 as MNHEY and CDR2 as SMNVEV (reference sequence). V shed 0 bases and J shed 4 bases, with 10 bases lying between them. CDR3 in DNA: TGTGCCAGCAGTTTATCGATCAGTCCCGGGGCCAACGTCCTGACTTTC. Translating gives CASSLSISPGANVLTF.

This CDR3 reads CASSGTGSSTEAFF. The CDR3 DNA follows: TGTGCCAGCAGCGGTACAGGGTCCAGCACTGAAGCTTTCTTT. The rearrangement joins TRBV7-9 to TRBJ1-1; possible D gene TRBD1, 6 bases. Between the trimmed V and J ends, which lost 5 bases and 4 bases, there was a span of 14 bases. Germline-derived CDR1 and CDR2 are SEHNR and FQNEAQ (reference sequence). The CDR3 loop spans 14 amino acids.

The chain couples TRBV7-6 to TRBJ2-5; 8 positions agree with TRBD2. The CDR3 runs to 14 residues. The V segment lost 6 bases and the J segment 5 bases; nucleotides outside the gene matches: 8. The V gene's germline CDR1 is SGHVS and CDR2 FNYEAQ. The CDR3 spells CASSTSGGRETQYF. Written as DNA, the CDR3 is TGTGCCAGCAGTACGAGCGGGGGCCGGGAGACCCAGTACTTC.

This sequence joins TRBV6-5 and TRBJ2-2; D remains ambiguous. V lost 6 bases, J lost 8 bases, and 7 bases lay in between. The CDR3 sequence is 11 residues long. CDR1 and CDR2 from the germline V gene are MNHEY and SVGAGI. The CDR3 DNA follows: TGTGCCAGCAGGCGAAGAGGGGAGCTGTTTTTT. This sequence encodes CASRRRGELFF.

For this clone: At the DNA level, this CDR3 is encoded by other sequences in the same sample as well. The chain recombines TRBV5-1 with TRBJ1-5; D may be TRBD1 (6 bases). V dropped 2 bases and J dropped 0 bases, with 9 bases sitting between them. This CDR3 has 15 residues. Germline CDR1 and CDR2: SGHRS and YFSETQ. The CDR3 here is CASSLGGGSNQPQHF. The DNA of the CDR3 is TGCGCCAGCAGCTTAGGGGGAGGTAGCAATCAGCCCCAGCATTTT.

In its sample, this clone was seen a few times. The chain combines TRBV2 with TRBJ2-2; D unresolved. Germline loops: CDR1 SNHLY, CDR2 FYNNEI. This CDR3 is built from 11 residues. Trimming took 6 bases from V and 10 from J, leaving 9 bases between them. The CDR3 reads CASSESEELFF. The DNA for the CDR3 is TGTGCCAGCAGCGAGAGTGAGGAGCTGTTTTTT.

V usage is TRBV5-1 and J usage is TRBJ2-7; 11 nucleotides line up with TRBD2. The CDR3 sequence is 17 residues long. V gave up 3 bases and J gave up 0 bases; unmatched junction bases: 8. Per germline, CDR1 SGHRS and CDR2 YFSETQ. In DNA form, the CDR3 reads TGCGCCAGCAGCTCGGACCTACTAGCGGGGGACTCCTACGAGCAGTACTTC. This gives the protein CASSSDLLAGDSYEQYF. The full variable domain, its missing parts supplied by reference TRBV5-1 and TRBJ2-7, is KAGVTQTPRYLIKTRGQQVTLSCSPISGHRSVSWYQQTPGQGLQFLFEYFSETQRNKGNFPGRFSGRQFSNSRSEMNVSTLELGDSALYLCASSSDLLAGDSYEQYFGPGTRLTVT.

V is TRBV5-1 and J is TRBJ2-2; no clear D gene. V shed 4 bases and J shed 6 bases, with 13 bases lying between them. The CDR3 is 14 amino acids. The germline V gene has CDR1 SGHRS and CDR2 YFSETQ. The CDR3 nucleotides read TGCGCCAGCAGCACGAGTCACCAGGCCGGGGAGCTGTTTTTT. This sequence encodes CASSTSHQAGELFF.

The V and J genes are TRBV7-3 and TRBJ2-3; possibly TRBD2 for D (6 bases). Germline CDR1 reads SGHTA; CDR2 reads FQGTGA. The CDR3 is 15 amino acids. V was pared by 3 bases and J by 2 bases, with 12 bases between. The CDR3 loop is CASSFGGMATDTQYF. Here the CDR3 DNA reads TGTGCCAGCAGCTTTGGAGGGATGGCCACAGATACGCAGTATTTT. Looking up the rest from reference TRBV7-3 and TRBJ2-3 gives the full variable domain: GAGVSQTPSNKVTEKGKYVELRCDPISGHTALYWYRQSLGQGPEFLIYFQGTGAADDSGLPNDRFFAVRPEGSVSTLKIQRTERGDSAVYLCASSFGGMATDTQYFGPGTRLTVL.

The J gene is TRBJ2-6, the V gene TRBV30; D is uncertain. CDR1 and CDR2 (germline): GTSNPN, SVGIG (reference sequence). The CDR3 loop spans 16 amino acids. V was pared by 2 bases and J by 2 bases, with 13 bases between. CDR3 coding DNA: TGTGCCTGGAGTTGTATCTTTATTCCTGGGGCCAACGTCCTGACTTTC. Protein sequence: CAWSCIFIPGANVLTF.

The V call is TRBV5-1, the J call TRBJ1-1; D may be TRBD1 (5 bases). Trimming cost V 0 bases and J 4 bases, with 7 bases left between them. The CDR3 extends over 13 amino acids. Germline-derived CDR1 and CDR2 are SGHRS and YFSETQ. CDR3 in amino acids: CASSLVGPTEAFF. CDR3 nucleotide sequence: TGCGCCAGCAGCTTGGTGGGGCCCACTGAAGCTTTCTTT.

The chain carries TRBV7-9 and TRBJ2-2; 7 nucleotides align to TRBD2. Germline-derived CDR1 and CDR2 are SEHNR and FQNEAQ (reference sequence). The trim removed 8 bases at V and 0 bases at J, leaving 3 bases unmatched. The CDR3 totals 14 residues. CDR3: CASSGGPNTGELFF. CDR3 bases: TGTGCCAGCTCGGGGGGTCCGAACACCGGGGAGCTGTTTTTT.

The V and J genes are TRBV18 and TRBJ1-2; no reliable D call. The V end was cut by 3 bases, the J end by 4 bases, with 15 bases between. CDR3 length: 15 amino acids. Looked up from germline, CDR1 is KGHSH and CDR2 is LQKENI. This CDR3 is CASSPEWVKGYGYTF. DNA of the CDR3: TGTGCCAGCTCACCTGAATGGGTGAAGGGCTATGGCTACACCTTC.

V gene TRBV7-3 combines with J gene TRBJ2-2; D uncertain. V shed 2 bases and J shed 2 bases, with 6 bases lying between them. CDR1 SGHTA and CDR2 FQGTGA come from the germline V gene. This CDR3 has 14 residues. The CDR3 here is CASSLDVNTGELFF. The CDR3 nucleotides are TGTGCCAGCAGCTTAGACGTCAACACCGGGGAGCTGTTTTTT.

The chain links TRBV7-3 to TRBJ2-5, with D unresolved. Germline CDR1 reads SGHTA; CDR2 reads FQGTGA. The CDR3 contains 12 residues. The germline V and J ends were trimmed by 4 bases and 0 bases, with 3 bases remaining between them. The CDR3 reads CASSSDQETQYF. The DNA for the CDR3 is TGTGCCAGCAGCTCCGACCAAGAGACCCAGTACTTC.

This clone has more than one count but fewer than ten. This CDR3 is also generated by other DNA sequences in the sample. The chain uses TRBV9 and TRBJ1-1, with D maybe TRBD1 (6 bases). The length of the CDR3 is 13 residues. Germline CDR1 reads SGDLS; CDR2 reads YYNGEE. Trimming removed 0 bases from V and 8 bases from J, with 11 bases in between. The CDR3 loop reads CASSVVLGTEAFF. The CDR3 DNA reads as TGTGCCAGCAGCGTAGTCCTAGGGACAGAAGCTTTCTTT.

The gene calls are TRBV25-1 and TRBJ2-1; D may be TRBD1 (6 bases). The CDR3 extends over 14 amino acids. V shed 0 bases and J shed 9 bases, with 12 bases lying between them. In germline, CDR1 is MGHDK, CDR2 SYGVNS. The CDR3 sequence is CASSEYTGYGEQFF. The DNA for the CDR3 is TGTGCCAGCAGTGAATATACAGGGTATGGTGAGCAGTTCTTC.

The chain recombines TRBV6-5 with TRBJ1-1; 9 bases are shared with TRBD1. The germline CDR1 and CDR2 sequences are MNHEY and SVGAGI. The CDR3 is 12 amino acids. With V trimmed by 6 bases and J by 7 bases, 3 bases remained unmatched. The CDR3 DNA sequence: TGTGCCAGCAGACCGGGACAGGGTGAAGCTTTCTTT. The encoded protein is CASRPGQGEAFF.